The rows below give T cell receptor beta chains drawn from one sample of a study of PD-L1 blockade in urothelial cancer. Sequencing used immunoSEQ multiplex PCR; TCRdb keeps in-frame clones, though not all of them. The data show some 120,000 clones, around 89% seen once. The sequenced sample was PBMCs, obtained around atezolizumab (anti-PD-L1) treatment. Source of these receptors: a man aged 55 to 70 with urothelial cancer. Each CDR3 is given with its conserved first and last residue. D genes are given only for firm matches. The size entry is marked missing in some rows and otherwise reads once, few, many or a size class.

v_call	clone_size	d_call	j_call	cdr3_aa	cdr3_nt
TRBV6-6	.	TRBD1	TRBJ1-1	CASSYVGTGLPEAFF	TGTGCCAGCAGTTACGTCGGGACAGGGTTACCAGAAGCTTTCTTT
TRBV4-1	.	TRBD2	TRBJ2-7	CASSQDLAGVSSYEQYF	TGCGCCAGCAGCCAAGATCTAGCGGGGGTTAGCTCCTACGAGCAGTACTTC
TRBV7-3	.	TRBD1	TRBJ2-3	CASSGQDPDTQYF	TGTGCCAGCAGCGGACAGGATCCAGATACGCAGTATTTT
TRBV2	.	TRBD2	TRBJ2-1	CASGGLVYNEQFF	TGTGCCAGCGGTGGACTAGTGTACAATGAGCAGTTCTTC
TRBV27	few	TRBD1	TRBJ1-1	CASSLTGGPAEAFF	TGTGCCAGCAGTTTAACAGGGGGCCCGGCTGAAGCTTTCTTT
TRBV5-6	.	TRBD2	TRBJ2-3	CASSLPGLAGGVGTDTQYF	TGTGCCAGCAGCCTCCCGGGACTAGCGGGGGGCGTGGGCACAGATACGCAGTATTTT
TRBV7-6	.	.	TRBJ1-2	CASSPSRDYYGYTF	TGTGCCAGCAGCCCTTCCAGGGACTACTATGGCTACACCTTC
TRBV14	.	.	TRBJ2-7	CASSQDWDTYEQYF	TGTGCCAGCAGCCAAGATTGGGACACCTACGAGCAGTACTTC
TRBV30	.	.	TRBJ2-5	CAWRGGGETQYF	TGTGCCTGGAGAGGGGGGGGAGAGACCCAGTACTTC
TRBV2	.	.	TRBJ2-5	CASNFGFQETQYF	TGTGCCAGCAATTTCGGGTTTCAAGAGACCCAGTACTTC
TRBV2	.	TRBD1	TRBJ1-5	CASSESTGPQPQHF	TGTGCCAGCAGTGAATCGACAGGGCCTCAGCCCCAGCATTTT
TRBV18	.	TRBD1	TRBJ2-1	CASSPGATGNNEQFF	TGTGCCAGCTCACCAGGTGCGACAGGGAACAATGAGCAGTTCTTC
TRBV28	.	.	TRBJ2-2	CASSEPGTHTGELFF	TGTGCCAGCAGTGAACCCGGGACACACACCGGGGAGCTGTTTTTT
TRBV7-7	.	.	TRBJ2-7	CASSPGTLGLGEQYF	TGTGCTAGCAGCCCCGGGACTCTCGGCCTGGGGGAGCAGTACTTC
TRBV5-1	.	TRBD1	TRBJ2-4	CASSLGGTGKNIQYF	TGCGCCAGCAGCTTGGGGGGGACAGGGAAAAACATTCAGTACTTC
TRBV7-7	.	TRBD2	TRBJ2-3	CASSLASGSGTDTQYF	TGTGCTAGCAGCTTAGCCAGCGGGAGTGGAACAGATACGCAGTATTTT
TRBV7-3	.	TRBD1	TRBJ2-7	CASSATGGGSSEQYF	TGTGCCAGCAGCGCGACAGGGGGCGGATCTAGCGAGCAGTACTTC
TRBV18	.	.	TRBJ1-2	CASSGRLYGYTF	TGTGCCAGCTCCGGGAGGCTCTATGGCTACACCTTC
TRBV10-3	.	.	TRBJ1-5	CAISGGPDQPQHF	TGTGCCATCAGCGGGGGGCCGGATCAGCCCCAGCATTTT
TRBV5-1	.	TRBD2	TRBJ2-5	CASSPSSGAQETQYF	TGCGCCAGCAGCCCTTCTAGCGGCGCTCAAGAGACCCAGTACTTC
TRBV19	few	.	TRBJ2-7	CASSNLLSSYEQYF	TGTGCCAGTAGTAACCTGCTGAGCTCCTACGAGCAGTACTTC
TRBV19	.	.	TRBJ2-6	CASSIQGSGANVLTF	TGTGCCAGTAGTATACAGGGTTCTGGGGCCAACGTCCTGACTTTC
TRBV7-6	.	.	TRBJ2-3	CATSLQADTQYF	TGTGCCACCTCACTACAGGCAGATACGCAGTATTTT
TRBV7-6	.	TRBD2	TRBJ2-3	CASSLMTQGAGVSTDTQYF	TGTGCCAGCAGCTTGATGACTCAAGGAGCGGGAGTGAGCACAGATACGCAGTATTTT
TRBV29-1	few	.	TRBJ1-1	CSVHEGGNTEAFF	TGCAGCGTTCATGAGGGCGGGAACACTGAAGCTTTCTTT
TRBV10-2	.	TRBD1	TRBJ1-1	CASRGQGATEAFF	TGCGCCAGCAGGGGACAGGGGGCAACTGAAGCTTTCTTT
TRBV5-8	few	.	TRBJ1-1	CASSWGGDTEAFF	TGTGCCAGCAGCTGGGGGGGGGATACTGAAGCTTTCTTT
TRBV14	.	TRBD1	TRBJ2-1	CASSQEQTGGNEQFF	TGTGCCAGCAGCCAAGAACAGACAGGGGGTAATGAGCAGTTCTTC
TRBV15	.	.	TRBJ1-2	CATSRDISGRGGYTF	TGTGCCACCAGCAGAGATATCTCTGGCAGGGGTGGCTACACCTTC
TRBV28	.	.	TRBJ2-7	CASSLSPTYEQYF	TGTGCCAGCAGTTTGTCCCCCACCTACGAGCAGTACTTC
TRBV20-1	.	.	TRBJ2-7	CSAGRGYEQYF	TGCAGTGCCGGACGGGGCTACGAGCAGTACTTC
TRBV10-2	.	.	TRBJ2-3	CASNQGFTDTQYF	TGCGCCAGCAACCAGGGGTTCACAGATACGCAGTATTTT
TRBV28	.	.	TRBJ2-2	CASSLRTGWTGELFF	TGTGCCAGCAGTTTACGGACGGGGTGGACCGGGGAGCTGTTTTTT
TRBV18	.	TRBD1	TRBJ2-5	CASSPPAGQGTAQYF	TGTGCCAGCTCACCGCCGGCGGGACAGGGGACGGCCCAGTACTTC
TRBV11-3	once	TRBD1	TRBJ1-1	CASRLGQVEAFF	TGTGCCAGCAGACTCGGACAGGTGGAGGCTTTCTTT
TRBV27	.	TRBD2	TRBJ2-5	CASSSPRDYQETQYF	TGTGCCAGCAGCTCTCCCCGGGACTATCAAGAGACCCAGTACTTC
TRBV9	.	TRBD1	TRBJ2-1	CASSWGQDPYNEQFF	TGTGCCAGCAGCTGGGGACAGGACCCATACAATGAGCAGTTCTTC
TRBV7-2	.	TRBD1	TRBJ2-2	CASSLLTGQGANTGELFF	TGTGCCAGCAGCTTACTTACGGGACAGGGGGCTAACACCGGGGAGCTGTTTTTT
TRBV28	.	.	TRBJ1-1	CASSLTTGTEAFF	TGTGCCAGCAGTCTGACGACGGGCACTGAAGCTTTCTTT
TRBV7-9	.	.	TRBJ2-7	CASSPGTAEQYF	TGTGCCAGCAGCCCCGGGACTGCCGAGCAGTACTTC
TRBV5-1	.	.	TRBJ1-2	CASSLGQGSYGYTF	TGCGCCAGCAGCTTGGGGCAGGGGAGCTATGGCTACACCTTC
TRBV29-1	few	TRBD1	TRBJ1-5	CSVGTGVNQPQHF	TGCAGCGTTGGTACAGGGGTTAATCAGCCCCAGCATTTT
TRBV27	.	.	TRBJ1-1	CASSSTGNTEAFF	TGTGCCAGCAGTTCGACAGGGAACACTGAAGCTTTCTTT
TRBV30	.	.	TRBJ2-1	CAGKGGFSKNEQFF	TGTGCCGGGAAAGGCGGGTTTTCCAAGAATGAGCAGTTCTTC
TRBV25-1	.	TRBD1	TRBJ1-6	CASRGTGVSPLHF	TGTGCCAGCAGAGGGACAGGGGTTTCACCCCTCCACTTT
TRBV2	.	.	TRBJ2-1	CASSEGLALLANEQFF	TGTGCCAGCAGTGAGGGGCTAGCGCTCCTGGCCAATGAGCAGTTCTTC
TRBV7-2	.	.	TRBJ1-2	CASSLDGIYGYTF	TGTGCCAGCAGCTTAGATGGCATCTATGGCTACACCTTC
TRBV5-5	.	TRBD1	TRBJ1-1	CASSFGQGRNTEAFF	TGTGCCAGCAGCTTCGGACAGGGGAGAAACACTGAAGCTTTCTTT
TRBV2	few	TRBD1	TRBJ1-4	CASTEQGANEKLFF	TGTGCCAGCACCGAACAGGGGGCTAATGAAAAACTGTTTTTT
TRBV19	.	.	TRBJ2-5	CASSITGVQETQYF	TGTGCCAGTAGTATAACCGGGGTCCAAGAGACCCAGTACTTC
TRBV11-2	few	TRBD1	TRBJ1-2	CASTSDRGRGYTF	TGTGCCAGCACCTCGGACAGGGGGAGGGGCTACACCTTC
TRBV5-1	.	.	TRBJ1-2	CASSLKGGDGYTF	TGCGCCAGCAGCTTGAAAGGGGGGGATGGCTACACCTTC
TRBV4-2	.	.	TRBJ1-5	CASSQDGDSRNQPQHF	TGTGCCAGCAGCCAAGATGGCGACAGCCGCAATCAGCCCCAGCATTTT
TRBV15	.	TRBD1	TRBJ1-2	CATSIPGQGYYGYTF	TGTGCCACCAGCATACCGGGACAGGGATACTATGGCTACACCTTC
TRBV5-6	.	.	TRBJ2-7	CASQELREVDYEQYF	TGTGCCAGCCAGGAACTCAGGGAGGTAGACTACGAGCAGTACTTC
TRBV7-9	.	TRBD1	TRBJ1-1	CASSPGQARRTEAFF	TGTGCCAGCAGCCCGGGACAGGCTCGGAGGACTGAAGCTTTCTTT
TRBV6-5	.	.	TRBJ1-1	CASTTGTEAFF	TGTGCCAGCACTACAGGGACTGAAGCTTTCTTT